Ten or more counts support the clone carrying this T cell receptor (beta chain). Its target is unknown. These data belong to a study of CD8 T cells in ankylosing spondylitis. Study-wide results and limits: Made up of 7 to 9 highly homologous variants, a TCR beta motif appeared characteristic of ankylosing spondylitis blood. It was reported that disease-linked clones were significantly enriched in matched ankylosing spondylitis synovial fluid. Some of these motif variants have turned up before, in reports on reactive arthritis synovial fluid and blood.

Quantitative 5'-RACE with molecular barcodes generated TCR beta libraries. TCRdb called the 5' RACE reads again in MiXCR, with one record for every CDR3 protein. The data show more than 150,000 distinct CDR3 sequences, roughly 10% seen once. The CDR3 is made up of 11 amino acids. V was clipped by 5 bases and J by 2 bases, with 3 bases between them. Source material: blood, either unsorted or a sorted T cell fraction (not recorded which). The chain has TRBV12-3 or TRBV12-4 and TRBJ2-5; D call uncertain. The receptor's source is a male donor with ankylosing spondylitis or in good health (not recorded which). As DNA, the CDR3 is TGTGCCAGCAGTACTCAAGAGACCCAGTACTTC. It specifies CASSTQETQYF.